These 11 T cell receptor beta chains were sequenced from one sample in a study of CD8+ T cells in alopecia areata. The sequencing template was cDNA reverse transcribed from extracted RNA. Assay used: immunoSEQ multiplex PCR; TCRdb lists only in-frame clones, some missing. The sample contains about 82,000 clones, roughly half of which appear only once. Sample: NKG2D-high CD8+ T cells sorted from blood. The receptors shown here come from a human donor with alopecia areata.

The J gene is TRBJ2-5, the V gene TRBV5-4; 10 nucleotides agree with TRBD1. CDR1 and CDR2 from the germline V gene are SGHNT and YYREEE (reference sequence). The J segment lost 3 bases and the V segment lost 4 bases, leaving 6 bases of the junction unmatched. The CDR3 has 15 amino acids. This CDR3 is CASSPRTGGEETQYF. CDR3 bases: TGTGCCAGCAGCCCCCGGACAGGGGGAGAAGAGACCCAGTACTTC. The full variable domain, completed using reference TRBV5-4 and TRBJ2-5, is ETGVTQSPTHLIKTRGQQVTLRCSSQSGHNTVSWYQQALGQGPQFIFQYYREEENGRGNFPPRFSGLQFPNYSSELNVNALELDDSALYLCASSPRTGGEETQYFGPGTRLLVL.

The rearrangement links TRBV9 to TRBJ2-1, with a weak D call TRBD2 (5 bases). This CDR3 spans 15 amino acids. Germline V gene lookup returns CDR1 SGDLS and CDR2 YYNGEE. V was trimmed by 0 bases and J by 2 bases, leaving 9 bases between them. CDR3 protein: CASSVGDYPYNEQFF. Written as DNA, the CDR3 is TGTGCCAGCAGCGTAGGTGACTATCCCTACAATGAGCAGTTCTTC.

In its sample, this clone was seen a few times. V usage is TRBV14 and J usage is TRBJ2-5, with D hard to call. Trimming cost V 5 bases and J 1 base, with 8 bases left between them. There are 13 residues in the CDR3. CDR1 is SGHDN and CDR2 is FVKESK in the germline V gene. The CDR3 loop is CASSYLSQETQYF. CDR3 nucleotide sequence: TGTGCCAGCAGCTACCTAAGCCAAGAGACCCAGTACTTC. The variable domain in full, with the rest retrieved from reference TRBV14 and TRBJ2-5, is EAGVTQFPSHSVIEKGQTVTLRCDPISGHDNLYWYRRVMGKEIKFLLHFVKESKQDESGMPNNRFLAERTGGTYSTLKVQPAELEDSGVYFCASSYLSQETQYFGPGTRLLVL.

This clone was counted between two and nine times. The chain uses TRBV29-1 and TRBJ2-1; maybe TRBD2 (6 bases). V lost 2 bases and J lost 3, with 11 bases in between. CDR1 is SQVTM, CDR2 ANQGSEA, per germline. The CDR3 covers 14 residues. CDR3 sequence (DNA): TGCAGCGTTGAATTTAGCGGAGGCTACAATGAGCAGTTCTTC. Protein sequence: CSVEFSGGYNEQFF.

The chain carries TRBV4-1 and TRBJ2-3; D gene ambiguous. V was shortened by 4 bases and J by 0 bases, with 17 bases between the two germline ends. CDR3 length: 17 amino acids. CDR1 and CDR2 (germline): MGHRA, YSYEKL. CDR3 residues: CASSPRTASPSTDTQYF. DNA for the CDR3: TGCGCCAGCAGCCCCAGGACCGCAAGTCCTAGCACAGATACGCAGTATTTT.

This chain joins TRBV2 and TRBJ2-3; a possible D gene is TRBD2 (6 bases). Trimming pared 6 bases from V and 1 base from J, leaving 14 bases between. CDR3 length: 15 residues. Germline-derived CDR1 and CDR2 are SNHLY and FYNNEI. CDR3 protein: CASRGLRGGTDTQYF. For the CDR3, the DNA is TGTGCCAGCAGGGGCCTTCGCGGGGGCACAGATACGCAGTATTTT.

The chain links TRBV30 to TRBJ1-2; D unclear. This CDR3 comprises 14 residues. CDR1 GTSNPN and CDR2 SVGIG come from the germline V gene (reference sequence). Trimming shortened V by 0 bases and J by 8 bases, and 16 bases separated the two germline ends. CDR3 amino acids: CAWSVTPSWEGYTF. In DNA form, the CDR3 reads TGTGCCTGGAGTGTAACTCCATCCTGGGAGGGCTACACCTTC.

CDR3 nucleotide sequence: TGTGCCAGCAGTTATCAGGCCTTAAGGGGGACTGAAGCTTTCTTT. Translating it yields CASSYQALRGTEAFF. V is TRBV27 and J is TRBJ1-1; weak D call: TRBD1 (6 bases). Between the trimmed V and J ends, which lost 4 bases and 5 bases, there was a span of 17 bases. Germline V gene data show CDR1 as MNHEY and CDR2 as SMNVEV (reference sequence). This CDR3 region has 15 residues.

This clone was detected only a few times. The V and J genes are TRBV12-5 and TRBJ2-1; 7 bases fit TRBD2. This CDR3 has 16 amino acids. J lost 1 base, V lost 1 base, and 4 bases had no gene match. Germline CDR1 and CDR2: LGHNT and FRNRAP. The CDR3 DNA is TGTGCTAGTGGTTTGGGAGCGGGATTATCCTACAATGAGCAGTTCTTC. It yields the protein CASGLGAGLSYNEQFF.

The genes are TRBV29-1 and TRBJ2-7; 7 bases map to TRBD2. V lost 5 bases to trimming and J lost 2 bases; unmatched junction nucleotides: 15. From germline, CDR1 is SQVTM and CDR2 ANQGSEA. This CDR3 is built from 16 residues. DNA of the CDR3: TGCAGCGTTTGGGGGGGAACTAGCCCGAGGGCCTACGAGCAGTACTTC. Its translation: CSVWGGTSPRAYEQYF.

This clone showed up just a few times. The chain recombines TRBV14 with TRBJ2-1, with a weak D call TRBD2 (6 bases). Germline values: CDR1 SGHDN, CDR2 FVKESK. There are 15 residues in the CDR3. The V end lost 4 bases, the J end lost 3 bases, and 13 bases lay between the germline ends. The CDR3 protein is CASSPGTAGYNEQFF. The CDR3 bases are TGTGCCAGCAGCCCCGGGACTGCCGGCTACAATGAGCAGTTCTTC.